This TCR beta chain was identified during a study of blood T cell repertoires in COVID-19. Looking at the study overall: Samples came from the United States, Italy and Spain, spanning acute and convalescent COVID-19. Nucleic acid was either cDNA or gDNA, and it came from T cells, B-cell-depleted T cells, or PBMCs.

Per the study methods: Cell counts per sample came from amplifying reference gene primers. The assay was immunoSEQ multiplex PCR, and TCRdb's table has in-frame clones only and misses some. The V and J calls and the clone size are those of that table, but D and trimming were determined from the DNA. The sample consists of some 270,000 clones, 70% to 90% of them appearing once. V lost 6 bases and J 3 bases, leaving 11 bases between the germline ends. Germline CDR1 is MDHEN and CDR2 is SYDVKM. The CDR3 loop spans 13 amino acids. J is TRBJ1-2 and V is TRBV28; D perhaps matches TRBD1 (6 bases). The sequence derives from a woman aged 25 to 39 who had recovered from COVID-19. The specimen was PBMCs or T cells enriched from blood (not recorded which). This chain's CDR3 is CASRGDTDYGYTF. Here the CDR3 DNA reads TGTGCCAGCAGGGGGGACACGGACTATGGCTACACCTTC.